The TCR beta chain under discussion was sequenced for a study of blood T cell repertoires in COVID-19. This CDR3 region has 13 residues. V gave up 2 bases and J gave up 5 bases, with 9 bases separating them. CDR1 and CDR2 (germline): SGHNT, YENEEA. Clones were read by immunoSEQ multiplex PCR, and TCRdb kept only the in-frame ones, dropping some. The repertoire has some 360,000 clones, 88% of them found once; the top ten carry over 0.9%. This chain links TRBV11-3 with TRBJ1-1, with a possible D match to TRBD1 (5 bases). Sequencing used PBMCs or T cells enriched from blood (not recorded which). This receptor was obtained from a woman aged 25 to 39 who had been exposed to COVID-19. CDR3 protein: CASSLTGVTEAFF. The CDR3 DNA reads as TGTGCCAGCAGCTTAACGGGGGTGACTGAAGCTTTCTTT.